The 27 T cell receptor beta chains below were found in one sample sequenced in a study of blood T cell repertoires in COVID-19. This table comes from immunoSEQ multiplex PCR, and its TCRdb copy is limited to in-frame clones, with some not included. The repertoire holds 230,000 or so clones, with 75% to 90% as singletons. Source material: peripheral blood. Source of these receptors: a human donor in a cohort sampled during active COVID-19.

This clone was recorded once. CDR3 nucleotides: TGTGCCATCAGTGGGTCAAACACGGGTAGCGGGGTCTCCTACGAGCAGTACTTC. Residues: CAISGSNTGSGVSYEQYF. V and J are TRBV10-3 and TRBJ2-7; 8 bases map to TRBD2. The CDR3 covers 18 residues. V dropped 4 bases and J dropped 0; count of bases not matched to a gene: 14. Germline lookup yields CDR1 ENHRY and CDR2 SYGVKD.

This chain links TRBV6-5 with TRBJ2-2, with 7 bases lining up with TRBD2. There are 16 residues in the CDR3. The J segment lost 6 bases and the V segment lost 1 base, leaving 8 bases of the junction unmatched. Germline V CDR1 and CDR2: MNHEY, SVGAGI. The CDR3 reads CASSYYGRGRAGELFF. The DNA of the CDR3 is TGTGCCAGCAGTTACTATGGACGGGGGAGGGCCGGGGAGCTGTTTTTT.

This clone appeared once. This chain links TRBV9 with TRBJ2-7; tentatively, D is TRBD2 (5 bases). CDR3 size: 16 residues. V lost 5 bases and J 0 bases, leaving 18 bases between the germline ends. Germline CDR1 SGDLS, CDR2 YYNGEE. Written as DNA, the CDR3 is TGTGCCAGCAGGGGAGACAAGCAGGCTAGCTCCTACGAGCAGTACTTC. This gives the protein CASRGDKQASSYEQYF.

V and J are TRBV6-5 and TRBJ2-7, with a tentative D call TRBD2 (5 bases). Trimming stripped 6 bases from V and 4 bases from J, with 13 bases between. CDR3 length: 13 amino acids. CDR1 MNHEY and CDR2 SVGAGI come from the germline V gene. CDR3 sequence (DNA): TGTGCCAGCAGGGGTGGGAGTCAGTACGAGCAGTACTTC. As protein: CASRGGSQYEQYF.

This clone came up once. This chain links TRBV15 with TRBJ2-7; 10 positions agree with TRBD1. Germline CDR1 is LNHNV and CDR2 is YYDKDF (reference sequence). Trimming at V came to 0 bases and at J to 2 bases, leaving 4 bases not matched to a gene. This CDR3 has 16 amino acids. The CDR3 region has the DNA TGTGCCACCAGCAGAGATAGGGGGACAGGGGCCTACGAGCAGTACTTC. This codes for CATSRDRGTGAYEQYF.

The chain combines TRBV7-2 with TRBJ2-7; 7 bases agree with TRBD2. The CDR3 contains 15 residues. Germline trimming cut 3 bases from V and 5 bases from J; bases unmatched to any gene: 10. CDR1 and CDR2 from the germline V gene are SGHTA and FQGNSA. The CDR3 region is CASSFQAGLEDEQYF. In nucleotides, the CDR3 is TGTGCCAGCAGCTTCCAAGCGGGATTAGAGGACGAGCAGTACTTC.

The genes are TRBV24-1 and TRBJ2-6; 12 bases match TRBD1. CDR3 length equals 17 residues. Trimming at V came to 2 bases and at J to 3 bases, leaving 1 base not matched to a gene. Per germline, CDR1 KGHDR and CDR2 SFDVKD. The CDR3 DNA follows: TGTGCCACCAGTGATTGGGACAGGGGGCGTGGGGCCAACGTCCTGACTTTC. Its translation: CATSDWDRGRGANVLTF.

This rearrangement joins TRBV7-3 to TRBJ2-1; 8 nucleotides agree with TRBD2. The CDR3 totals 15 residues. V lost 5 bases to trimming and J lost 4 bases; unmatched junction nucleotides: 7. Germline assignment: CDR1 SGHTA and CDR2 FQGTGA. CDR3 in DNA: TGTGCCAGCAGCCGTACTAGCGGTTTTTACAATGAGCAGTTCTTC. Residues: CASSRTSGFYNEQFF. The entire variable domain, with the rest obtained from reference TRBV7-3 and TRBJ2-1, is as follows: GAGVSQTPSNKVTEKGKYVELRCDPISGHTALYWYRQSLGQGPEFLIYFQGTGAADDSGLPNDRFFAVRPEGSVSTLKIQRTERGDSAVYLCASSRTSGFYNEQFFGPGTRLTVL.

The chain is built from TRBV6-5 and TRBJ1-5; D remains ambiguous. This CDR3 spans 12 amino acids. Germline V gives CDR1 MNHEY, CDR2 SVGAGI. V dropped 8 bases and J dropped 1 base, with 6 bases sitting between them. The CDR3 loop is CASASSNQPQHF. The CDR3 nucleotides are TGTGCCAGCGCGTCCAGCAATCAGCCCCAGCATTTT.

The V call is TRBV19, the J call TRBJ1-1, with D perhaps matching TRBD1 (6 bases). The CDR3 is 13 residues long. In germline, CDR1 is LNHDA, CDR2 SQIVND (reference sequence). Trimming took off 6 bases at V and 5 bases at J, with 13 bases between the two ends. CDR3 nucleotide sequence: TGTGCCAGTAGCCTCGCCAGGGGAACTGAAGCTTTCTTT. Residues: CASSLARGTEAFF.

The gene calls are TRBV18 and TRBJ2-6; the D is unclear. This CDR3 is built from 15 residues. CDR1 is KGHSH, CDR2 LQKENI, per germline. V lost 2 bases and J lost 1, with 6 bases in between. Here the CDR3 DNA reads TGTGCCAGCTCACCAGGGCGATCTGGGGCCAACGTCCTGACTTTC. Encoded protein: CASSPGRSGANVLTF.

The rearrangement links TRBV14 to TRBJ2-5, with D perhaps matching TRBD1 (5 bases). V lost 4 bases to trimming and J lost 3 bases, with 21 bases between them. Germline loops: CDR1 SGHDN, CDR2 FVKESK. This CDR3 comprises 17 residues. DNA for the CDR3: TGTGCCAGCAGCCCGGCCCCTGACAGCCGATATGAAGAGACCCAGTACTTC. It specifies CASSPAPDSRYEETQYF.

This clone was detected a few times. J is TRBJ1-5 and V is TRBV2; possible D gene TRBD1, 5 bases. This CDR3 is built from 14 residues. V was cut by 3 bases and J by 6 bases, with 12 bases left in between. Germline CDR1 SNHLY, CDR2 FYNNEI. The CDR3 here is CASSEGQIRQPQHF. The CDR3 nucleotides are TGTGCCAGCAGTGAGGGGCAGATACGTCAGCCCCAGCATTTT.

The chain links TRBV11-3 to TRBJ2-1, with 7 bases lining up with TRBD2. With 5 bases clipped from V and 4 bases from J, the junction kept 20 bases outside the gene matches. This CDR3 has 19 amino acids. CDR1 and CDR2 (germline): SGHNT, YENEEA. The CDR3 protein is CASSRLRSGIPAPYNEQFF. CDR3 sequence (DNA): TGTGCCAGCAGCCGTCTAAGGAGCGGGATTCCAGCACCTTACAATGAGCAGTTCTTC.

J is TRBJ2-3 and V is TRBV19, with D possibly matching TRBD1 (6 bases). CDR3 length equals 15 residues. Germline V gene data show CDR1 as LNHDA and CDR2 as SQIVND (reference sequence). The ends were cut back, 4 bases at V and 4 bases at J, with 15 bases in the middle. The CDR3 protein is CASSTNPGVADTQYF. The DNA for the CDR3 is TGTGCCAGTAGTACGAACCCAGGGGTGGCAGATACGCAGTATTTT.

About this clone itself: At one boundary the junction diverges from the germline segment, which might be a read error. The V gene is TRBV7-2, the J gene TRBJ1-6; D is uncertain. This CDR3 comprises 14 residues. Looked up from germline, CDR1 is SGHTA and CDR2 is FQGNSA. The CDR3 loop is CASGFSSYNSPLHF. The CDR3 DNA sequence: TGTGCCAGCGGCTTCAGCTCCTATAATTCACCCCTCCACTTT.

The V gene is TRBV18, the J gene TRBJ2-7, with D perhaps matching TRBD1 (6 bases). This CDR3 is 14 amino acids long. CDR1 and CDR2 from the germline V gene are KGHSH and LQKENI. Trimming took off 3 bases at V and 3 bases at J, with 12 bases between the two ends. The CDR3 bases are TGTGCCAGCTCACCTCCGGACAGCCGCTACGAGCAGTACTTC. Translation: CASSPPDSRYEQYF. Variable domain in full (rest from reference TRBV18 and TRBJ2-7): NAGVMQNPRHLVRRRGQEARLRCSPMKGHSHVYWYRQLPEEGLKFMVYLQKENIIDESGMPKERFSAEFPKEGPSILRIQQVVRGDSAAYFCASSPPDSRYEQYFGPGTRLTVT.

The chain recombines TRBV4-1 with TRBJ1-1; maybe TRBD1 (5 bases). The CDR3 has 14 residues. Looked up from germline, CDR1 is MGHRA and CDR2 is YSYEKL. V lost 1 base and J lost 1, with 7 bases in between. The CDR3 DNA reads as TGCGCCAGCAGCCAAGTCAGGGCGAACACTGAAGCTTTCTTT. This translates into CASSQVRANTEAFF.

The V and J genes are TRBV27 and TRBJ2-3; 14 bases map to TRBD2. V dropped 4 bases and J dropped 5; count of bases not matched to a gene: 2. The CDR3 loop spans 15 amino acids. Germline V CDR1 and CDR2: MNHEY, SMNVEV (reference sequence). CDR3 protein: CASSWGTSGRDTQYF. Written as DNA, the CDR3 is TGTGCCAGCAGTTGGGGGACTAGCGGGAGAGATACGCAGTATTTT.

The chain recombines TRBV19 with TRBJ2-7, with 9 bases that match TRBD1. The V segment lost 3 bases and the J segment 2 bases; nucleotides outside the gene matches: 5. This CDR3 comprises 15 residues. Germline V gene data show CDR1 as LNHDA and CDR2 as SQIVND (reference sequence). The CDR3 DNA follows: TGTGCCAGTAGTATCGCGACAGGGGGAGCCTACGAGCAGTACTTC. It yields the protein CASSIATGGAYEQYF.

The chain employs TRBV30 and TRBJ2-1, with D possibly TRBD1 on 5 matching bases. The germline V gene has CDR1 GTSNPN and CDR2 SVGIG (reference sequence). The CDR3 consists of 17 residues. V was shortened by 5 bases and J by 0 bases, with 20 bases between the two germline ends. The CDR3 spells CAWVKPGLLYSYNEQFF. The CDR3 nucleotides are TGTGCCTGGGTCAAACCAGGGTTACTTTACTCCTACAATGAGCAGTTCTTC. The full variable domain, rest sourced from reference TRBV30 and TRBJ2-1, is SQTIHQWPATLVQPVGSPLSLECTVEGTSNPNLYWYRQAAGRGLQLLFYSVGIGQISSEVPQNLSASRPQDRQFILSSKKLLLSDSGFYLCAWVKPGLLYSYNEQFFGPGTRLTVL.

The chain joins TRBV28 to TRBJ2-7; perhaps TRBD1 as D (8 bases). In germline, CDR1 is MDHEN, CDR2 SYDVKM. The CDR3 extends over 15 amino acids. V lost 6 bases, J lost 4 bases, and 19 bases lay in between. The CDR3 region has the DNA TGTGCCAGCAGCTACGGACAGGGCGGGGGATACGAGCAGTACTTC. Translated: CASSYGQGGGYEQYF.

This sequence joins TRBV30 and TRBJ1-5; 9 bases align to TRBD1. The junction had 10 bases not matched to a gene; V was cut back by 2 bases and J by 8 bases. Germline V gene sequence: CDR1 GTSNPN, CDR2 SVGIG (reference sequence). The length of the CDR3 is 15 residues. The DNA for the CDR3 is TGTGCCTGGAGTAGGACAGGGGCGCTGGGGGAGCCCCAGCATTTT. It is translated as CAWSRTGALGEPQHF.

The chain links TRBV5-6 to TRBJ1-4; D gene unclear. Trimming removed 4 bases from V and 0 bases from J, with 7 bases in between. The CDR3 length is 14 residues. The germline CDR1 and CDR2 sequences are SGHDT and YYEEEE. CDR3: CASSPSATNEKLFF. The CDR3 coding sequence is TGTGCCAGCAGCCCCTCGGCAACTAATGAAAAACTGTTTTTT. Full variable domain (rest looked up from reference TRBV5-6 and TRBJ1-4): DAGVTQSPTHLIKTRGQQVTLRCSPKSGHDTVSWYQQALGQGPQFIFQYYEEEERQRGNFPDRFSGHQFPNYSSELNVNALLLGDSALYLCASSPSATNEKLFFGSGTQLSVL.

This chain joins TRBV5-4 and TRBJ2-7, with 16 bases matching TRBD2. The V and J ends lost 4 bases and 7 bases, in that order; junction bases with no gene match: 5. The germline CDR1 and CDR2 sequences are SGHNT and YYREEE (reference sequence). The CDR3 length is 15 residues. The CDR3 DNA reads TGTGCCAGCAGCGCGGGACTAGCGGGAGGGTGGGAGCAGTACTTC. Protein sequence: CASSAGLAGGWEQYF. Looking up the rest from reference TRBV5-4 and TRBJ2-7 gives the full variable domain: ETGVTQSPTHLIKTRGQQVTLRCSSQSGHNTVSWYQQALGQGPQFIFQYYREEENGRGNFPPRFSGLQFPNYSSELNVNALELDDSALYLCASSAGLAGGWEQYFGPGTRLTVT.

The chain is built from TRBV12-5 and TRBJ2-5, with D possibly TRBD1 on 5 matching bases. Between the trimmed V and J ends, which lost 6 bases and 7 bases, there was a span of 15 bases. Germline V gene sequence: CDR1 LGHNT, CDR2 FRNRAP. This CDR3 is 13 amino acids long. The CDR3 bases are TGTGCTAGTGGCCCGGACACCTTGGGGACCCAGTACTTC. This encodes CASGPDTLGTQYF.

This rearrangement joins TRBV20-1 to TRBJ1-5, with D unresolved. The CDR3 contains 12 residues. Trimming stripped 3 bases from V and 6 bases from J, with 9 bases between. Germline CDR1 and CDR2: DFQATT and SNEGSKA (reference sequence). CDR3 residues: CSASSGSQPQHF. In nucleotides, the CDR3 is TGCAGTGCTAGTTCGGGTTCTCAGCCCCAGCATTTT.